Each of the 31 T cell receptor beta chains below was sequenced from the same sample in a study of shared clonotypes between healthy human individuals. In the naive CD8 group, cells lacked CD45RO and were positively selected for CCR7, so terminally differentiated effector memory CD45RA+ cells were left out. Some clones are missing from TCRdb's copy, which holds only in-frame ones; the method was immunoSEQ multiplex PCR. This sample yields a few hundred thousand clones, of which just under 97% are seen a single time; around 0.097% belongs to the top ten. Specimen: naive CD8+ T cells sorted from blood. The source of these receptors is a woman between 25 and 40 years old in good health.

On this clone: A read error may produce the germline difference seen at one junction end. V and J are TRBV6-5 and TRBJ2-1; 9 nucleotides line up with TRBD1. CDR3 length: 15 amino acids. Germline V gene data show CDR1 as MNHEY and CDR2 as SVGAGI. The CDR3 region has the DNA TGTGCCAGCAGTCACTCCGGGACAGGGTTCGATGAGCAGTTCTTC. Its protein product is CASSHSGTGFDEQFF.

The chain carries TRBV4-2 and TRBJ1-1; TRBD1 matches at 7 bases. Germline lookup yields CDR1 LGHNA and CDR2 YNFKEQ. This CDR3 comprises 13 residues. With V trimmed by 4 bases and J by 5 bases, 4 bases remained unmatched. The CDR3: CASSPGGETEAFF. The CDR3 DNA follows: TGTGCCAGCAGCCCAGGGGGTGAGACTGAAGCTTTCTTT.

J is TRBJ2-7 and V is TRBV5-6, with D perhaps TRBD1 (5 bases). The V gene lost 0 bases and the J gene lost 0 bases, with 10 bases spanning the gap. The CDR3 has 15 residues. Germline assignment: CDR1 SGHDT and CDR2 YYEEEE. CDR3 sequence (DNA): TGTGCCAGCAGCTTGGACCAGGGTAGCTCCTACGAGCAGTACTTC. Protein sequence: CASSLDQGSSYEQYF.

The chain recombines TRBV5-4 with TRBJ2-7; D may be TRBD2 (5 bases). Germline V gives CDR1 SGHNT, CDR2 YYREEE (reference sequence). The CDR3 runs 12 residues. The ends were cut back, 4 bases at V and 3 bases at J, with 8 bases in the middle. CDR3 nucleotides: TGTGCCAGCAGCCAAGGACTCTACGAGCAGTACTTC. Protein: CASSQGLYEQYF.

The chain couples TRBV4-1 to TRBJ2-1; D unclear. Germline CDR1 is MGHRA and CDR2 is YSYEKL. The CDR3 has 12 residues. V was shortened by 0 bases and J by 13 bases, with 10 bases between the two germline ends. CDR3 in amino acids: CASSQDMGLQFF. The CDR3 region has the DNA TGCGCCAGCAGCCAAGATATGGGTCTTCAGTTCTTC.

Of note for this clone: Other nucleotide sequences in the sample specify the same CDR3. The chain recombines TRBV27 with TRBJ2-7; D gene ambiguous. The germline V gene has CDR1 MNHEY and CDR2 SMNVEV (reference sequence). The V gene lost 3 bases and the J gene lost 2 bases, with 11 bases spanning the gap. The CDR3 has 14 residues. The CDR3 DNA sequence: TGTGCCAGCAGTTTGAGAGGCCCTGCCTACGAGCAGTACTTC. Amino acid sequence: CASSLRGPAYEQYF.

The genes are TRBV19 and TRBJ1-2; TRBD1 is a possible D gene (6 bases). Trimming took off 1 base at V and 4 bases at J, with 16 bases between the two ends. Per germline, CDR1 LNHDA and CDR2 SQIVND (reference sequence). This CDR3 comprises 16 residues. The CDR3 loop reads CASSIGHGGAAYGYTF. The CDR3 coding sequence is TGTGCCAGTAGTATAGGCCACGGGGGGGCCGCCTATGGCTACACCTTC.

This chain links TRBV11-3 with TRBJ1-3; D is ambiguous. The CDR3 spans 17 residues. Deletions cut 3 bases from V and 0 bases from J, with 15 bases between. CDR1 is SGHNT, CDR2 YENEEA, per germline. The CDR3 DNA follows: TGTGCCAGCAGCTTGAGTGGCCCTTCGAGCTCTGGAAACACCATATATTTT. Amino acid sequence: CASSLSGPSSSGNTIYF.

The J gene is TRBJ1-5, the V gene TRBV19, with 11 bases that match TRBD1. J lost 2 bases, V lost 0 bases, and 6 bases had no gene match. The germline gives CDR1 LNHDA, CDR2 SQIVND (reference sequence). This CDR3 spans 18 amino acids. CDR3 sequence reads: CASSIEGQGVWGNQPQHF. As DNA, the CDR3 is TGTGCCAGTAGTATAGAGGGACAGGGGGTTTGGGGCAATCAGCCCCAGCATTTT.

J is TRBJ2-4 and V is TRBV6-1; D might be TRBD1 (6 bases). CDR3 length equals 18 residues. CDR1 MNHNS and CDR2 SASEGT come from the germline V gene. V was shortened by 1 base and J by 0 bases, with 16 bases between the two germline ends. The CDR3 spells CASSEGQGPWPAKNIQYF. Written as DNA, the CDR3 is TGTGCCAGCAGTGAAGGGCAGGGGCCTTGGCCAGCCAAAAACATTCAGTACTTC.

This chain uses TRBV15 with TRBJ1-5; D is perhaps TRBD1 (5 bases). Germline V gene sequence: CDR1 LNHNV, CDR2 YYDKDF (reference sequence). CDR3 length: 14 amino acids. V was shortened by 0 bases and J by 9 bases, with 12 bases between the two germline ends. CDR3 region: CATSRDPPGGPQHF. The DNA for the CDR3 is TGTGCCACCAGCAGAGATCCGCCGGGGGGGCCCCAGCATTTT.

The J gene is TRBJ2-2, the V gene TRBV7-7; 7 bases map to TRBD2. From germline, CDR1 is SSHAT and CDR2 FNYEAQ (reference sequence). The V gene end was trimmed by 3 bases and the J gene end by 6 bases; junction bases not matched to a gene: 1. The CDR3 runs 13 residues. CDR3 in DNA: TGTGCCAGCAGCTTTCGGGAGGCCGGGGAGCTGTTTTTT. Translating gives CASSFREAGELFF.

This clone was seen only once. The chain employs TRBV7-9 and TRBJ2-1, with a possible D match to TRBD2 (5 bases). CDR1 is SEHNR and CDR2 is FQNEAQ in the germline V gene (reference sequence). V shed 1 base and J shed 7 bases, with 11 bases lying between them. The CDR3 has 14 amino acids. CDR3 amino acids: CASSLEGGGNEQFF. The CDR3 coding sequence is TGTGCCAGCAGCTTAGAAGGAGGCGGGAATGAGCAGTTCTTC.

V and J are TRBV5-6 and TRBJ2-5; unclear D gene. The end of the DNA is better explained by TRBJ2-7, so the J call may be wrong. In germline, CDR1 is SGHDT, CDR2 YYEEEE. The CDR3 is 11 amino acids. For the CDR3, the DNA is TGTGCCAGCAGCACAGTCTACGAGCAGTACTTC. Amino acids: CASSTVYEQYF.

V usage is TRBV30 and J usage is TRBJ2-3, with D unclear. V dropped 0 bases and J dropped 9 bases, with 7 bases sitting between them. The length of the CDR3 is 11 residues. Per the germline V gene, CDR1 is GTSNPN and CDR2 is SVGIG (reference sequence). The CDR3 DNA is TGTGCCTGGAGTGTAGAGAAGACGCAGTATTTT. It specifies CAWSVEKTQYF.

The chain uses TRBV14 and TRBJ2-5; TRBD1 might be the D (5 bases). Germline lookup yields CDR1 SGHDN and CDR2 FVKESK. With 4 bases removed from V and 0 bases from J, the gap between germline ends came to 15 bases. CDR3 size: 16 residues. CDR3 region: CASSPTVPFDQETQYF. The CDR3, as DNA: TGTGCCAGCAGCCCGACAGTCCCGTTTGACCAAGAGACCCAGTACTTC.

The chain joins TRBV6-4 to TRBJ2-3, with TRBD2 matching 8 bases. The CDR3 loop spans 16 amino acids. The germline V gene has CDR1 MRHNA and CDR2 SNTAGT. The J segment lost 2 bases and the V segment lost 3 bases, leaving 7 bases of the junction unmatched. CDR3 in DNA: TGTGCCAGCAGTGAGCTAGCGGGTTTCGACACAGATACGCAGTATTTT. Protein product: CASSELAGFDTDTQYF.

The chain uses TRBV4-1 and TRBJ2-6; D unresolved. Between the trimmed V and J ends, which lost 0 bases and 1 base, there was a span of 10 bases. Per germline, CDR1 MGHRA and CDR2 YSYEKL. The CDR3 consists of 17 residues. The CDR3, as DNA: TGCGCCAGCAGCCAAGATCTATCAGCGTCTGGGGCCAACGTCCTGACTTTC. It specifies CASSQDLSASGANVLTF.

The chain links TRBV6-1 to TRBJ2-1; 7 positions match TRBD1. Germline CDR1 and CDR2: MNHNS and SASEGT. This CDR3 contains 14 residues. V was clipped by 8 bases and J by 8 bases; unmatched bases: 12. The CDR3 loop reads CASVRTGLIHEQFF. CDR3 sequence (DNA): TGTGCCAGCGTCCGGACAGGTCTAATTCATGAGCAGTTCTTC.

The genes are TRBV9 and TRBJ2-3; 10 bases are shared with TRBD2. The CDR3 consists of 15 residues. With 4 bases clipped from V and 9 bases from J, the junction kept 11 bases outside the gene matches. The V gene's germline CDR1 is SGDLS and CDR2 YYNGEE. The CDR3 protein is CASSLQGAGGPTQYF. Written as DNA, the CDR3 is TGTGCCAGCAGCCTCCAGGGAGCGGGAGGGCCAACGCAGTATTTT.

V gene TRBV28 combines with J gene TRBJ2-7; D may match TRBD1 or TRBD2 (5 bases each). The CDR3 runs to 14 residues. Deletions cut 6 bases from V and 7 bases from J, with 19 bases between. In germline, CDR1 is MDHEN, CDR2 SYDVKM. CDR3 coding DNA: TGTGCCAGCAGCTCCCCCGGTCTGGGGGTTGAGCAGTACTTC. Translating it yields CASSSPGLGVEQYF.

This clone was counted a single time. V gene TRBV5-4 combines with J gene TRBJ2-2, with D possibly matching TRBD2 (5 bases). V lost 3 bases and J lost 4, with 10 bases in between. Per germline, CDR1 SGHNT and CDR2 YYREEE (reference sequence). The CDR3 length is 14 residues. DNA of the CDR3: TGTGCCAGCAGCTACCGGACTGGCACCGGGGAGCTGTTTTTT. It translates to CASSYRTGTGELFF.

This clone was picked up one time. The chain uses TRBV23-1 and TRBJ1-1; 7 bases align to TRBD1. TRBV23-1 belongs to the ORF category, with a function that is uncertain. The CDR3 sequence is 16 residues long. J lost 5 bases, V lost 2 bases, and 11 bases had no gene match. The CDR3 coding sequence is TGCGCCAGCAGTCAAGACAGGGCCCAAGGGAGGACTGAAGCTTTCTTT. Residues: CASSQDRAQGRTEAFF.

V usage is TRBV4-1 and J usage is TRBJ2-2, with 8 bases fitting TRBD2. The germline V gene encodes CDR1 MGHRA and CDR2 YSYEKL. V trimming: 3 bases; J trimming: 2 bases; junction bases outside the gene matches: 14. The CDR3 is 19 residues long. CDR3 DNA: TGCGCCAGCAGCCAGGCCGGACCAGCGGGAGCGTTTAACACCGGGGAGCTGTTTTTT. This gives the protein CASSQAGPAGAFNTGELFF.

This clone was detected only once. This rearrangement joins TRBV28 to TRBJ2-7, with 11 positions matching TRBD2. This CDR3 comprises 15 residues. The germline V gene encodes CDR1 MDHEN and CDR2 SYDVKM. J gave up 3 bases and V 6 bases, and 7 bases lay outside the gene matches. CDR3 residues: CASRVAGGPLYEQYF. CDR3 nucleotide sequence: TGTGCCAGCAGGGTAGCGGGAGGGCCCCTCTACGAGCAGTACTTC.

The chain recombines TRBV30 with TRBJ2-1; D is possibly TRBD2 (6 bases). CDR1 and CDR2 (germline): GTSNPN, SVGIG (reference sequence). Trimming stripped 2 bases from V and 4 bases from J, with 18 bases between. CDR3 length: 16 residues. This CDR3 is CAWSYGFEGLYNEQFF. The CDR3 nucleotides are TGTGCCTGGAGTTATGGTTTTGAGGGACTTTACAATGAGCAGTTCTTC.

This sequence joins TRBV7-9 and TRBJ1-4, with D perhaps matching TRBD1 (6 bases). This CDR3 has 15 amino acids. V lost 3 bases and J 6 bases, leaving 14 bases between the germline ends. Looked up from germline, CDR1 is SEHNR and CDR2 is FQNEAQ (reference sequence). The DNA of the CDR3 is TGTGCCAGCAGCTTCCCCGGGACATTCGATGAAAAACTGTTTTTT. The encoded protein is CASSFPGTFDEKLFF.

A single count supports this clone. This CDR3 is also generated by other DNA sequences in the sample. The chain combines TRBV27 with TRBJ1-2, with TRBD1 as a possible D gene (6 bases). V was trimmed by 3 bases and J by 2 bases, leaving 7 bases between them. CDR3 length: 13 amino acids. CDR1 is MNHEY and CDR2 is SMNVEV in the germline V gene (reference sequence). CDR3 nucleotide sequence: TGTGCCAGCAGTTTGAGGGGGAACTATGGCTACACCTTC. Translation: CASSLRGNYGYTF.

The chain carries TRBV19 and TRBJ2-7, with TRBD2 matching over 11 bases. The length of the CDR3 is 15 residues. CDR1 is LNHDA and CDR2 is SQIVND in the germline V gene (reference sequence). The trim removed 3 bases at V and 4 bases at J, leaving 5 bases unmatched. Here the CDR3 reads CASSITTSGKYEQYF. The CDR3 DNA is TGTGCCAGTAGTATTACGACTAGCGGGAAGTACGAGCAGTACTTC.

This chain joins TRBV19 and TRBJ1-2; D is possibly TRBD1 (5 bases). Germline loops: CDR1 LNHDA, CDR2 SQIVND (reference sequence). CDR3 length: 16 residues. Trimming took off 7 bases at V and 8 bases at J, with 26 bases between the two ends. CDR3 coding DNA: TGTGCCAGTACCCCTACGGATTGGGACGGAAGTGCCGGCTACACCTTC. It yields the protein CASTPTDWDGSAGYTF.

This clone was recorded once. V gene TRBV19 combines with J gene TRBJ2-1; the match to TRBD2 covers 7 bases. Trimming removed 3 bases from V and 7 bases from J; junction bases left unmatched: 6. This CDR3 contains 14 residues. Germline-derived CDR1 and CDR2 are LNHDA and SQIVND (reference sequence). CDR3 sequence reads: CASSIAGLGNEQFF. The DNA of the CDR3 is TGTGCCAGTAGTATCGCAGGACTAGGGAATGAGCAGTTCTTC.